This T cell receptor (beta chain) was sequenced during a study of T cells in Graves' hyperthyroidism and ophthalmopathy. Study overall: Peripheral blood draws took place at initial diagnosis, ahead of any treatment.

Amplification yielded TCR beta CDR3 regions, with RNA transcripts as the source. The study used the HTBI primer set for a first-round RT-PCR of the TCR CDR3. TCRdb re-called the multiplex PCR reads with MiXCR, one entry per CDR3 protein. Of about 840,000 distinct CDR3 sequences listed, around 38% were seen once; the top ten hold about 9%. Remarks on this clonotype: Its specificity is unknown.

Points from the study as a whole: A 13 V-J model separated ophthalmopathy from stable hyperthyroidism.

Per the germline V gene, CDR1 is SQVTM and CDR2 is ANQGSEA. This CDR3 is 13 amino acids long. V shed 6 bases and J 2 bases; nucleotides not matched to a gene: 4. This rearrangement joins TRBV29-1 to TRBJ2-3; 8 bases are a match to TRBD2. This clonotype was obtained from a young man with Graves' hyperthyroidism. Sequenced input: blood. CDR3 bases: TGCAGCGTATATAGCGGGATCACAGATACGCAGTATTTT. Amino acids: CSVYSGITDTQYF.